This T cell receptor beta chain was captured in a study of blood T cell repertoires in COVID-19. Study background: Sites in the United States, Italy and Spain provided acute and convalescent COVID-19 samples. T cells, B-cell-depleted T cells, or PBMCs provided the cDNA or gDNA that served as material.

Original handling: It was from reference gene primer amplification that nucleated cell counts were estimated. Here immunoSEQ multiplex PCR was the method, and the copy in TCRdb shows in-frame clones only, minus some. The D gene and trimming were derived from the DNA, and the V and J assignments and clone size from that table. The table includes some 14,000 clones, 80% to 90% detected once. The TCR sequence derives from a human donor in a cohort sampled during active COVID-19. Sequenced: peripheral blood.

CDR3 residues: CASSSLTSGFTDTQYF. The CDR3 DNA sequence: TGTGCCAGCAGCTCCTTGACTAGCGGGTTCACAGATACGCAGTATTTT. The chain couples TRBV5-8 to TRBJ2-3, with 10 positions matching TRBD2. The J segment lost 2 bases and the V segment lost 3 bases, leaving 6 bases of the junction unmatched. CDR1 is SGHTS, CDR2 YDEGEE, per germline. The CDR3 spans 16 residues.